The clone carrying this TCR beta chain appeared a few times. Its target is not known. A single record per CDR3 protein comes from TCRdb applying MiXCR to the reads. The sample yields about 900,000 distinct CDR3 sequences, roughly 30% seen once. The data stem from a study of T cell repertoires in cytomegalovirus infection. Study information: Selection of CMV epitopes for the study included recently identified HLA-C-restricted and well-studied HLA-B-restricted ones. CMV infection plus the matching HLA type was flagged by public TCR beta signatures.

Study findings and constraints: Dominating the ex vivo response were HLA-C-restricted CMV-specific TCR beta clonotypes.

The TCR comes from a human donor in good health (CMV status not recorded). Some clones in this sample may be carry-over from other donors' samples. The sequencing here drew on cultured CD8+ T cells from PBMCs, taken from culture after CMV antigen stimulation.

CDR3 sequence reads: CASSLWASAGSETQYF. The DNA of the CDR3 is TGTGCCAGCAGTTTGTGGGCTTCAGCGGGTTCAGAGACCCAGTACTTC. This chain connects TRBV27 to TRBJ2-5, with D possibly being TRBD2 (6 bases). V lost 3 bases, J lost 4 bases, and 18 bases lay in between. The germline CDR1 and CDR2 sequences are MNHEY and SMNVEV (reference sequence). The CDR3 contains 16 residues.